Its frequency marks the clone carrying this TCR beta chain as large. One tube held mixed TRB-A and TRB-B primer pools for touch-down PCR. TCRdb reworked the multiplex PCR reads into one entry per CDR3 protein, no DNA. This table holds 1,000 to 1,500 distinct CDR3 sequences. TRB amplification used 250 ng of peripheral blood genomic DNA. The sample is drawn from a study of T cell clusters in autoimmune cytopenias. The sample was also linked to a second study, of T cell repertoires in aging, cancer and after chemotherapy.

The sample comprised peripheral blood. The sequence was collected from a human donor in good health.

This chain's CDR3 is CASRGTGTYNEQFF. The genes are TRBV19 and TRBJ2-1; TCRdb selects TRBD1, and the lack of DNA leaves this call unchecked. The CDR3 sequence is 14 residues long. CDR1 and CDR2 (germline): LNHDA, SQIVND (reference sequence).